This T cell receptor (beta chain) was documented in a study of T cells in tumors after PD-1 blockade. Across the whole study: Daily vismodegib 150 mg continued in a subset of anti-PD-1-treated patients. Study-level points and caveats: Squamous carcinoma: about half of expanded exhausted clones novel, versus 29% of other expanded CD8+ clones.

The V and J ends lost 6 bases and 3 bases respectively, with 10 bases between them. The length of the CDR3 is 12 residues. Per the germline V gene, CDR1 is SGHKS and CDR2 is YYEKEE (reference sequence). A remark on this clone: Its matching antigen is unknown.

TCRdb's copy holds only in-frame clones and misses some; the assay was immunoSEQ multiplex PCR. The data hold roughly 12,000 clones, with roughly three fifths observed a single time. This material consisted of tumor tissue, taken before anti-PD-1 treatment. The chain combines TRBV5-5 with TRBJ2-7; D is undetermined. This sequence originates from a human donor with cutaneous squamous cell carcinoma. The CDR3 loop is CASTATDYEQYF. The DNA of the CDR3 is TGTGCCAGCACCGCGACGGACTACGAGCAGTACTTC.